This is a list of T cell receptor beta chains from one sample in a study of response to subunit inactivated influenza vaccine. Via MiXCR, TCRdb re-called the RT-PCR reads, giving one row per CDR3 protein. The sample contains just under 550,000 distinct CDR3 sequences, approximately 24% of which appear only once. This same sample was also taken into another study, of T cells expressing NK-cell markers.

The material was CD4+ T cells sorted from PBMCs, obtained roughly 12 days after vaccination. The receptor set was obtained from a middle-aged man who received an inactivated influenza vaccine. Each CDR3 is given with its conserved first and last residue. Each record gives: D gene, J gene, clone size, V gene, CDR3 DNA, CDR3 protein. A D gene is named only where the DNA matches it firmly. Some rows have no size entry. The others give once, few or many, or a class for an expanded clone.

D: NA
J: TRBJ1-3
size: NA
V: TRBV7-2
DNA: TGTGCCAGCAGCCCGCCACAGGCTAACTCTGGAAACACCATATATTTT
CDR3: CASSPPQANSGNTIYF

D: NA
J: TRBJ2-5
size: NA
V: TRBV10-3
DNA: TGTGCCATCAGTAATATGGGGGGCCCCCAAGAGACCCAGTACTTC
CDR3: CAISNMGGPQETQYF

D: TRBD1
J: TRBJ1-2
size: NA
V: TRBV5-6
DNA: TGTGCCAGCAGCTCGACAGGGGGCGAGTGGGGCTACACCTTC
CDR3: CASSSTGGEWGYTF

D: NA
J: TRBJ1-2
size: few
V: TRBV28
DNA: TGTGCCAGCAGACCGGGCAACTATGGCTACACCTTC
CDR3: CASRPGNYGYTF

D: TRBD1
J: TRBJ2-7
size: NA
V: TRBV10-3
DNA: TGTGCCATCAGGAAGGGGGCAGGGGTAGGCTCCTACGAGCAGTACTTC
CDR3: CAIRKGAGVGSYEQYF

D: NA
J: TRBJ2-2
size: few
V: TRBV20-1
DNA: TGCAGTGCTAGAGATCAGTCCCCTAACACCGGGGAGCTGTTTTTT
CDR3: CSARDQSPNTGELFF

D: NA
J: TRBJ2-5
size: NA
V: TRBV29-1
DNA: TGCAGCGTTGAGGTTGGGGGAAAGACCCAGTACTTC
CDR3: CSVEVGGKTQYF

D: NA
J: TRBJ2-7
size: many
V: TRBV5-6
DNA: TGTGCCAGCAGCTCAAGGGGGGGGGCCCACGAGCAGTACTTC
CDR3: CASSSRGGAHEQYF

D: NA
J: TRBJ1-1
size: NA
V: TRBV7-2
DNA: TGTGGCAGCAGCCCGCAGCCGCACAGCGCTGAAGCTTTCTTT
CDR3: CGSSPQPHSAEAFF

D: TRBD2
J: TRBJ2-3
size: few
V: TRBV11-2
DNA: TGTGCCAGCAGCTCGAGCGGGAGGGCAGATACGCAGTATTTT
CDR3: CASSSSGRADTQYF

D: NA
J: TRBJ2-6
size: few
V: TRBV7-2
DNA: TGTGCCAGCAGCTCGAGGACAGTCGACTCTGGGGCCAACGTCCTGACTTTC
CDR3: CASSSRTVDSGANVLTF

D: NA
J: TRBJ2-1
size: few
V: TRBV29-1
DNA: TGCAGCGTTGCTTTGGGACCTACCCGTGAGCAGTTCTTC
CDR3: CSVALGPTREQFF

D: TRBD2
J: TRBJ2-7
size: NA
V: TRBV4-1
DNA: TGCGCCAGCAGCCAAGATTGGACTAGCGGGGGGCGCAGCTCCTACGAGCAGTACTTC
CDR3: CASSQDWTSGGRSSYEQYF

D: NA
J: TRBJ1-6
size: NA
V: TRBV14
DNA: TGTGCCAGCAGCCAAGATAGAATCGGGGGGGGATCACCCCTCCACTTT
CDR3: CASSQDRIGGGSPLHF

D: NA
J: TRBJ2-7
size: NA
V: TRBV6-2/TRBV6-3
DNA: TGTGCCAGCAGTTACGATTCTTACGCCGGGGCTACCTACGAGCAGTACTTC
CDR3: CASSYDSYAGATYEQYF

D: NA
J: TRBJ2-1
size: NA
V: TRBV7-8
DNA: TGTGCCAGCAGCGCCGTCTTAATGAGCTCCTACAATGAGCAGTTCTTC
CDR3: CASSAVLMSSYNEQFF

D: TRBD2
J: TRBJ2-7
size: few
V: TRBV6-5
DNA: TGTGCCAGCAGTTCTAGCGGGAGGACCGAATGGGGATACGAGCAGTACTTC
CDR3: CASSSSGRTEWGYEQYF

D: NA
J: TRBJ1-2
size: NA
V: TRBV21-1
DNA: TGTGCCAGCAGGGACGGGGCCTCAGCTTACTATGGCTACACCTTC
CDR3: CASRDGASAYYGYTF

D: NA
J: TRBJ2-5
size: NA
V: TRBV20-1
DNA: TGCAGTGCCCAGGGCAGGGAAGAGACCCAGTACTTC
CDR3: CSAQGREETQYF

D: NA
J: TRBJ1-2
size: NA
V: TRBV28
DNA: TGTGCCAGCAGTTTATCGGGACTCGGGGACTATGGCTACACCTTC
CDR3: CASSLSGLGDYGYTF

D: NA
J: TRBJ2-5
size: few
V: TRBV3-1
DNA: TGTGCCAGCAGCCAAGGTTTCACGGGGTCGGAGACCCAGTACTTC
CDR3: CASSQGFTGSETQYF

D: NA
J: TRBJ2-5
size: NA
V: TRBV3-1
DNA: TGTGCCAGCAGCCCCTCTATGGGGGGAGAGACCCAGTACTTC
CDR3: CASSPSMGGETQYF

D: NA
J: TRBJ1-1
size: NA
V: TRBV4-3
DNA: TGCGCCAGCAGCCAAGTTTCCGGGAACACTGAAGCTTTCTTT
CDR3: CASSQVSGNTEAFF

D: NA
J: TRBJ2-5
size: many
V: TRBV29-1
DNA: TGCAGCGTTGCCTATGGGGCGTTGGAAGAGACCCAGTACTTC
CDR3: CSVAYGALEETQYF

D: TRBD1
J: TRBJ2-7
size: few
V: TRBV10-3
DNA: TGTGCCATCAGTGAGCCCTCAAAACAGGGGAACGAGCAGTACTTC
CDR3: CAISEPSKQGNEQYF

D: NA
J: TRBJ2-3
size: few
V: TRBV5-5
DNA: TGTGCCAGCAGCACGTTCGGGACCGGATCAGATACGCAGTATTTT
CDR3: CASSTFGTGSDTQYF

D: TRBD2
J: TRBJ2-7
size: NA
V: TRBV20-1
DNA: TGCAGTGCTAGCGGGACTAGCGGGAGGTCCTACGAGCAGTACTTC
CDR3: CSASGTSGRSYEQYF

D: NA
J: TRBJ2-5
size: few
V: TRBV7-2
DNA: TGTGCCAGCAGCTTATTCTGGGAGACCCAGTACTTC
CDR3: CASSLFWETQYF

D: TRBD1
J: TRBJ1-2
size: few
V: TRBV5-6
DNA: TGTGCCAGCAGACAAAGACAGGGATGGACCAACACCTTC
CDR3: CASRQRQGWTNTF

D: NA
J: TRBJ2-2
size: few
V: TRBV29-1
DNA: TGCAGCGTCGCAGAGGGCGGGGAGCTGTTTTTT
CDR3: CSVAEGGELFF

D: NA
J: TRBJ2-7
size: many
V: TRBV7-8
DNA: TGTGCCAGCAGCGAAAGGGGAGTCTCCTACGAGCAGTACTTC
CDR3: CASSERGVSYEQYF

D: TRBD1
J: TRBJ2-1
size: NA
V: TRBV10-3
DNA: TGTGCCATCAGCGCCGGGACAGGGGTTGGCAATGAGCAGTTCTTC
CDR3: CAISAGTGVGNEQFF

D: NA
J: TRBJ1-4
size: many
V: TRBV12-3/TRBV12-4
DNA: TGTGCCAGCAGGGGAGGGGCGGGGGTGGTTGAAAAACTGTTTTTT
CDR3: CASRGGAGVVEKLFF

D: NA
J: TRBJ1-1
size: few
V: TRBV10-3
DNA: TGTGCCATCAGTGAAGAGACTAGATCTGAAGCTTTCTTT
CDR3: CAISEETRSEAFF

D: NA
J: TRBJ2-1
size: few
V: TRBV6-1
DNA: TGTGCCAGCAGTGAAGCCAGGGCATCCTACAATGAGCAGTTCTTC
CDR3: CASSEARASYNEQFF

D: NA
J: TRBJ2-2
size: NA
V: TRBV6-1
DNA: TGTGCCAGCATTCCATTAAAGGGAGGCACCGGGGAGCTGTTTTTT
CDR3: CASIPLKGGTGELFF

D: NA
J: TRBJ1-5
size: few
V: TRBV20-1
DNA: TGCAGTGCTAGCGTCGAAAATCAGCCCCAGCATTTT
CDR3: CSASVENQPQHF

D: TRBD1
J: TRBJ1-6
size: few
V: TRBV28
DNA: TGTGCCAGCGGGACAGTTTTGTTCAATTCACCCCTCCACTTT
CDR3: CASGTVLFNSPLHF

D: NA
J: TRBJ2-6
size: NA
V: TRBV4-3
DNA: TGCGCCAGCAGCCAAGATCCAGGTGTTGCCAACGTCCTGACTTTC
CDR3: CASSQDPGVANVLTF

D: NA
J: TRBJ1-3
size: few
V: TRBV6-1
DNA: TGTGCCAGCAGCCCTACCAGAAACTCTGGAAACACCATATATTTT
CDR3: CASSPTRNSGNTIYF

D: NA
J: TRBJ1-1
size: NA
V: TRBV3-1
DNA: TGTGCCAGCAGCCCCCTGAGGGGCTTGAACACTGAAGCTTTCTTT
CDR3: CASSPLRGLNTEAFF

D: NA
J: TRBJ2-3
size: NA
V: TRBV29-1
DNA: TGCAGCGTTGAAAAGGCCGGTAACACTAAAACAGATACGCAGTATTTT
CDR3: CSVEKAGNTKTDTQYF

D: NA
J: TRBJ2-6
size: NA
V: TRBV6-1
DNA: TGTGCCAGCAGTGAAGCCGGGCTCTCTGGGGCCAACGTCCTGACTTTC
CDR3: CASSEAGLSGANVLTF

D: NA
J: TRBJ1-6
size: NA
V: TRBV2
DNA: TGTGCCAGCAGTGTAGTTCGGGGATATAATTCACCCCTCCACTTT
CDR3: CASSVVRGYNSPLHF

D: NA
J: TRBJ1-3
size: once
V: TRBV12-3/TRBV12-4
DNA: TGTGCCAGCACCCTAGGGGTCAGGGTCTTTGGAAACACCATATATTTT
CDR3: CASTLGVRVFGNTIYF

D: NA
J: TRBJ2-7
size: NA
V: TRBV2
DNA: TGTGCCAGCAGTGGGCGCCAAAGCTCCTACGAGCAGTACTTC
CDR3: CASSGRQSSYEQYF

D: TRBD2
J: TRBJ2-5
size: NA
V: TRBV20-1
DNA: TGCAGTGCGTCCTCTAGCGGGAGGGGCGAGACCCAGTACTTC
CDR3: CSASSSGRGETQYF

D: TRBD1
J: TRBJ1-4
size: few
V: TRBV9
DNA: TGTGCCAGCAGCCTCAGCGGACAGGGGAATGAAAAACTGTTTTTT
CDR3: CASSLSGQGNEKLFF

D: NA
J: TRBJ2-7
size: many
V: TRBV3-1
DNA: TGTGCCAGCAGCCGGGGGGCCACTTCCTACGAGCAGTACTTC
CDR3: CASSRGATSYEQYF